The clone carrying this TCR beta chain was recorded a few times. The antigen remains unidentified. One entry per CDR3 protein, called by TCRdb with MiXCR from the 5' RACE reads. The data contain some 450,000 distinct CDR3 sequences, 17% of them seen just once; the ten biggest clones take up about 0.94%. This sample stems from a study of CD8 T cells in ankylosing spondylitis. Study-level points and caveats: About 8 highly homologous variants made up a TCR beta motif, and this motif appeared characteristic of ankylosing spondylitis blood.

The CDR3 contains 14 residues. Per germline, CDR1 SGDLS and CDR2 YYNGEE. The trim removed 0 bases at V and 5 bases at J, leaving 4 bases unmatched. This sequence was found in a male donor with ankylosing spondylitis. V is TRBV9 and J is TRBJ1-1, with TRBD1 matching over 7 bases. The specimen was blood, either unsorted or a sorted T cell fraction (not recorded which). CDR3 in DNA: TGTGCCAGCAGCGTAGGAGGGGGCAAGACTGAAGCTTTCTTT. The encoded protein is CASSVGGGKTEAFF. The full variable domain, rest sourced from reference TRBV9 and TRBJ1-1, is DSGVTQTPKHLITATGQRVTLRCSPRSGDLSVYWYQQSLDQGLQFLIQYYNGEERAKGNILERFSAQQFPDLHSELNLSSLELGDSALYFCASSVGGGKTEAFFGQGTRLTVV.